The clone carrying this TCR beta chain was counted between two and nine times. Its cognate antigen is unknown. This record belongs to a study of response to subunit inactivated influenza vaccine. Study conclusions and caveats: Authors suggested few new T cells are recruited by each seasonal influenza vaccination.

The germline gives CDR1 LGHNA, CDR2 YNFKEQ. The CDR3 has 15 amino acids. V was clipped by 4 bases and J by 8 bases; unmatched bases: 6. TCRdb re-analysed the RT-PCR reads in MiXCR, keeping a single row per CDR3 protein. The sample lists roughly 630,000 distinct CDR3 sequences; about 14% were seen once. The sample here was PBMCs from blood, taken less than 15 days before vaccination. The TCR comes from a man aged 50 or older who received an inactivated influenza vaccine. The V call is TRBV4-2, the J call TRBJ2-1; 12 positions agree with TRBD2. CDR3 bases: TGTGCCAGCAGCCTACTAGCGGGGGGATCTGATGAGCAGTTCTTC. Encoded protein: CASSLLAGGSDEQFF.